The present T cell receptor (beta chain) was sequenced within a study of T cells in Graves' hyperthyroidism and ophthalmopathy. Uncontrolled infection, other autoimmune disease, pregnancy or lactation barred patients from enrollment. The diagnoses drew upon clinical symptoms, serum thyroxine and TRAb, thyroid ultrasound and orbital computed tomography. The CDR3 regions of TCR beta were amplified from RNA transcripts. Initially, a first-round RT-PCR of the TCR CDR3 employed the HTBI primer set. TCRdb reprocessed the multiplex PCR reads via MiXCR and lists one record per CDR3 protein. The table lists around 190,000 distinct CDR3 sequences, 15% to 20% of them singletons, with about 31% in the top ten. Germline loops: CDR1 MDHEN, CDR2 SYDVKM. CDR3 length: 15 residues. V shed 7 bases and J 3 bases; nucleotides not matched to a gene: 9.

Material for sequencing was blood. The chain is built from TRBV28 and TRBJ2-3, with 8 bases matching TRBD2. This TCR derives from a woman aged 45-65 years with Graves' hyperthyroidism. Here the CDR3 DNA reads TGTGCCAGCAATCTACCGGGACTAGGGACAGATACGCAGTATTTT. This translates into CASNLPGLGTDTQYF.